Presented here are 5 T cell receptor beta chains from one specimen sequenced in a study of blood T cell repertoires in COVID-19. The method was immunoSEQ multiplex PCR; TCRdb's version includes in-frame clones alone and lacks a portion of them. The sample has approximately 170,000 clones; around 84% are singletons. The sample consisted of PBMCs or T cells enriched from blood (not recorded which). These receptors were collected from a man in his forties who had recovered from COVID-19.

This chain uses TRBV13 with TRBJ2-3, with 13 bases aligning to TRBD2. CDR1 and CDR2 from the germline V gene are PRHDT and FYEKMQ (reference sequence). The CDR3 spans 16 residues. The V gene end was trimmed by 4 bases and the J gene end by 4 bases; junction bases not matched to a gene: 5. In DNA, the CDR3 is TGTGCCAGCAGCTCCGGACTAGCGGGGGTTGCAGATACGCAGTATTTT. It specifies CASSSGLAGVADTQYF.

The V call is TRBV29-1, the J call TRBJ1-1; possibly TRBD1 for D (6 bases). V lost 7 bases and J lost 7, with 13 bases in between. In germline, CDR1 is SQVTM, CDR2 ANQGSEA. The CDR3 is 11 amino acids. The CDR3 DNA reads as TGCAGCGCCTTGGGGGGGCTTGAAGCTTTCTTT. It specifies CSALGGLEAFF.

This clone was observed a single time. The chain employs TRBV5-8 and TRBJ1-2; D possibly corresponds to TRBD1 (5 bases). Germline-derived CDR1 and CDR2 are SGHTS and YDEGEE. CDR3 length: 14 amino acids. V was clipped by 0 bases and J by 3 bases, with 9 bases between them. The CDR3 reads CASSLEGAHYGYTF. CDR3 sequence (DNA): TGTGCCAGCAGCTTGGAAGGGGCACACTATGGCTACACCTTC. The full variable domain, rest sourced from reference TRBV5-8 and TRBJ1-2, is EAGVTQSPTHLIKTRGQQATLRCSPISGHTSVYWYQQALGLGLQFLLWYDEGEERNRGNFPPRFSGRQFPNYSSELNVNALELEDSALYLCASSLEGAHYGYTFGSGTRLTVV.

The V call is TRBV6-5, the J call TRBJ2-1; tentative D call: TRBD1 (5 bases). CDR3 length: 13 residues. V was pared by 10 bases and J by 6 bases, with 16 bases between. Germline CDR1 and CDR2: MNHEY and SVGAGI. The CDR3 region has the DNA TGTGCCACCACGGCTAGGGGCCTCAATGAGCAGTTCTTC. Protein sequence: CATTARGLNEQFF.

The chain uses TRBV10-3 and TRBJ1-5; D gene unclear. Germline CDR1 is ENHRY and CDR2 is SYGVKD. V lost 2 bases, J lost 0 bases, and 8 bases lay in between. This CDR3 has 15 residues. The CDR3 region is CAISERGYSNQPQHF. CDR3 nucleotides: TGTGCCATCAGTGAGAGAGGGTATAGCAATCAGCCCCAGCATTTT.